This T cell receptor (beta chain) was documented in a study of Graves' ophthalmopathy and Graves' hyperthyroidism. Study-wide results and caveats: Appearing in blood as well were most expanded thyroid clonotypes above 0.001 frequency. The study's model predicted ophthalmopathy progression at around 70% sensitivity and about 72% specificity.

V trimming: 1 base; J trimming: 0 bases; junction bases outside the gene matches: 3. Germline values: CDR1 SGHVS, CDR2 FQNEAQ. This CDR3 has 15 amino acids. TCR beta CDR3 regions were amplified from RNA transcripts. The authors performed first-round RT-PCR with HTBI primers and then a second-round multiplex PCR. TCRdb re-analysed the multiplex PCR reads in MiXCR, keeping a single row per CDR3 protein. Among around 590,000 distinct CDR3 sequences listed, under 45% were seen once. This clonotype was counted ten times or more. What it binds is not known. A much more abundant neighbour one base away suggests this may be a read error.

The sequencing input was peripheral blood or thyroid tissue (not recorded which). This sequence originates from an adult man with Graves' hyperthyroidism. The chain joins TRBV7-8 to TRBJ2-7; 7 bases agree with TRBD1. This chain's CDR3 is CASSLVQGPSYEQYF. CDR3 nucleotide sequence: TGTGCCAGCAGCTTAGTACAGGGGCCCTCCTACGAGCAGTACTTC.